The 6 T cell receptor beta chains below were found in one sample sequenced in a study of blood T cell repertoires in COVID-19 (dated by TCRdb to 2018 to 2020). Library creation used the immunoSEQ multiplex PCR assay. The table comes from immuneACCESS by way of TCRdb, which keeps in-frame sequences with V and J called. Part of the clones is missing from these tables; in studies checked, under half for an unresolved V gene and the rest for unknown reasons. The sample contains tens of thousands of clones, 85% to 95% of them found a single time. The ten most abundant clones make up roughly 38% of the sample. The sample consisted of peripheral blood. These receptors originate from a man between 60 and 70 years old with active or convalescent COVID-19.

This clone was detected only a few times. The chain joins TRBV18 to TRBJ1-4, with 7 bases lining up with TRBD1. V shed 3 bases, J shed 7 bases, and the junction held 8 bases outside the gene matches. The CDR3 loop spans 15 amino acids. Germline CDR1 reads KGHSH; CDR2 reads LQKENI. The chain's CDR3 is CASSPYTGDSEKLFF. CDR3 DNA sequence: TGTGCCAGCTCACCCTACACAGGGGACAGTGAAAAACTGTTTTTT.

In its sample, this clone was seen once. The chain recombines TRBV15 with TRBJ1-4; D is perhaps TRBD1 (5 bases). V was clipped by 1 base and J by 8 bases, with 14 bases between them. Germline lookup yields CDR1 LNHNV and CDR2 YYDKDF (reference sequence). This CDR3 has 15 amino acids. CDR3 amino acids: CATSRGGASSEKLFF. For the CDR3, the DNA is TGTGCCACCAGCAGAGGGGGCGCAAGTTCCGAAAAACTGTTTTTT.

The genes are TRBV7-2 and TRBJ1-6; TRBD1 agrees at 7 bases. Losses at the gene ends were 8 bases for V and 8 bases for J; bases not matched to a gene: 9. The CDR3 has 14 residues. From germline, CDR1 is SGHTA and CDR2 FQGNSA. CDR3 in DNA: TGTGCCAGCGGCGTCCGGGACAGATATTCACCCCTCCACTTT. Translation: CASGVRDRYSPLHF.

This chain connects TRBV9 to TRBJ1-4, with TRBD1 identical over 7 bases. This CDR3 is 15 amino acids long. V gave up 0 bases and J gave up 7 bases; unmatched junction bases: 6. In germline, CDR1 is SGDLS, CDR2 YYNGEE. This chain's CDR3 is CASSVGLGQLEKLFF. In nucleotides, the CDR3 is TGTGCCAGCAGCGTAGGTCTGGGACAGCTTGAAAAACTGTTTTTT. The whole variable domain, filled in from reference TRBV9 and TRBJ1-4, reads DSGVTQTPKHLITATGQRVTLRCSPRSGDLSVYWYQQSLDQGLQFLIQYYNGEERAKGNILERFSAQQFPDLHSELNLSSLELGDSALYFCASSVGLGQLEKLFFGSGTQLSVL.

As to this clone: One end of the junction is discordant with germline, which a read error may explain. The chain recombines TRBV7-7 with TRBJ2-3; TRBD2 matches at 8 bases. Germline lookup yields CDR1 SSHAT and CDR2 FNYEAQ (reference sequence). The CDR3 covers 15 residues. CDR3 nucleotides: TGTGCTAGCAGTGTATCGCGGGGGGTCACAGATACGCAGTATTTT. Translating it yields CASSVSRGVTDTQYF.

The V and J genes are TRBV9 and TRBJ2-2; weak D call: TRBD2 (5 bases). The CDR3 runs to 14 residues. CDR1 and CDR2 from the germline V gene are SGDLS and YYNGEE. Deletions cut 0 bases from V and 3 bases from J, with 6 bases between. The CDR3 is CASSVGTDTGELFF. The CDR3 region has the DNA TGTGCCAGCAGCGTAGGGACTGACACCGGGGAGCTGTTTTTT.